One sample yielded the 18 T cell receptor beta chains listed below, sequenced in a study of blood T cell repertoires in COVID-19. Libraries were prepared by immunoSEQ multiplex PCR; TCRdb keeps only in-frame clonotypes and omits some of them. Altogether 390,000 or so clones are present, around 87% being singletons, with the ten largest covering approximately 6.2%. The sample comprised peripheral blood. These receptors were collected from a man between 18 and 35 years old with active or convalescent COVID-19.

J is TRBJ1-4 and V is TRBV4-3; TRBD1 matches 8 bases. The CDR3 totals 15 residues. From germline, CDR1 is LGHNA and CDR2 YSLEER. Trimming cost V 3 bases and J 5 bases; bases outside gene matches: 5. The CDR3 DNA is TGCGCCAGCAGCCAGGTACGGACAGGGAATGAAAAACTGTTTTTT. Protein product: CASSQVRTGNEKLFF.

J is TRBJ1-2 and V is TRBV24-1, with 7 bases lining up with TRBD1. The CDR3 runs to 15 residues. The germline CDR1 and CDR2 sequences are KGHDR and SFDVKD. The J segment lost 4 bases and the V segment lost 5 bases, leaving 9 bases of the junction unmatched. CDR3 sequence (DNA): TGTGCCACCAGTGGAGGGACAGAACCGTTCTATGGCTACACCTTC. Protein sequence: CATSGGTEPFYGYTF.

This chain uses TRBV5-1 with TRBJ2-3; 8 bases match TRBD1. Trimming at V came to 6 bases and at J to 7 bases, leaving 7 bases not matched to a gene. Germline V gene lookup returns CDR1 SGHRS and CDR2 YFSETQ. This CDR3 is built from 13 residues. CDR3 DNA: TGCGCCAGCATAACGTCAGGGGGCCATACGCAGTATTTT. It codes for CASITSGGHTQYF. Full variable domain (remainder filled in from reference TRBV5-1 and TRBJ2-3): KAGVTQTPRYLIKTRGQQVTLSCSPISGHRSVSWYQQTPGQGLQFLFEYFSETQRNKGNFPGRFSGRQFSNSRSEMNVSTLELGDSALYLCASITSGGHTQYFGPGTRLTVL.

The chain couples TRBV11-1 to TRBJ2-1; 7 positions agree with TRBD2. CDR1 and CDR2 (germline): SGHAT, FQDESV (reference sequence). Unmatched junction bases numbered 5, after V lost 5 bases and J lost 1 base. This CDR3 contains 15 residues. The CDR3 reads CASSPGGGSYNEQFF. The CDR3 DNA is TGTGCCAGCAGCCCGGGGGGTGGTTCCTACAATGAGCAGTTCTTC.

This clone appeared once. This chain connects TRBV6-5 to TRBJ2-3, with TRBD1 matching over 7 bases. After removal of 6 bases from V and 4 bases from J, the junction contained 4 bases not matched to a gene. Germline CDR1 MNHEY, CDR2 SVGAGI. The CDR3 spans 13 residues. The DNA for the CDR3 is TGTGCCAGCAGCCAACAGGGGCCAGATACGCAGTATTTT. Protein sequence: CASSQQGPDTQYF.

The chain is built from TRBV11-2 and TRBJ1-1, with D possibly being TRBD1 (5 bases). The germline V gene encodes CDR1 SGHAT and CDR2 FQNNGV. This CDR3 has 13 amino acids. Trimming shortened V by 4 bases and J by 6 bases, and 12 bases separated the two germline ends. The chain's CDR3 is CASSYLRQSEAFF. Written as DNA, the CDR3 is TGTGCCAGCAGCTACCTTCGACAGTCTGAAGCTTTCTTT.

The gene calls are TRBV5-5 and TRBJ1-6; TRBD1 might be the D (6 bases). The CDR3 covers 14 residues. Germline V gene lookup returns CDR1 SGHKS and CDR2 YYEKEE (reference sequence). V was pared by 2 bases and J by 9 bases, with 12 bases between. DNA of the CDR3: TGTGCCAGCAGCTTTGGCATAGGGGGTTCACCCCTCCACTTT. It yields the protein CASSFGIGGSPLHF.

The rearrangement links TRBV12-3 or TRBV12-4 to TRBJ2-3; D remains ambiguous. V lost 4 bases and J 0 bases, leaving 5 bases between the germline ends. The CDR3 covers 13 residues. CDR3 in amino acids: CASSYGSTDTQYF. In DNA form, the CDR3 reads TGTGCCAGCAGTTACGGTAGCACAGATACGCAGTATTTT.

The chain joins TRBV4-3 to TRBJ1-2; no clear D gene. The CDR3 totals 15 residues. In germline, CDR1 is LGHNA, CDR2 YSLEER. V shed 2 bases and J shed 5 bases, with 15 bases lying between them. CDR3 in amino acids: CASSQSLVGEYGYTF. The DNA of the CDR3 is TGCGCCAGCAGCCAATCTCTTGTCGGGGAGTATGGCTACACCTTC.

The chain employs TRBV15 and TRBJ2-5; TRBD2 is a possible D gene (7 bases). Per germline, CDR1 LNHNV and CDR2 YYDKDF (reference sequence). V was cut by 4 bases and J by 0 bases, with 12 bases left in between. The CDR3 sequence is 15 residues long. Here the CDR3 reads CATSIGGEYQETQYF. In DNA, the CDR3 is TGTGCCACCAGCATAGGGGGGGAGTACCAAGAGACCCAGTACTTC.

The gene calls are TRBV7-2 and TRBJ2-2, with a weak D call TRBD2 (6 bases). V lost 7 bases and J 2 bases, leaving 14 bases between the germline ends. CDR1 and CDR2 from the germline V gene are SGHTA and FQGNSA. This CDR3 contains 15 residues. CDR3 sequence reads: CASKIRDSNTGELFF. The CDR3 nucleotides are TGTGCCAGCAAGATCCGGGACTCAAACACCGGGGAGCTGTTTTTT.

The genes are TRBV6-5 and TRBJ2-2, with D possibly TRBD1 on 6 matching bases. The CDR3 consists of 13 residues. The germline CDR1 and CDR2 sequences are MNHEY and SVGAGI. V lost 10 bases and J lost 0, with 9 bases in between. As DNA, the CDR3 is TGTGCCACCAACAGGGCGAACACCGGGGAGCTGTTTTTT. Translated: CATNRANTGELFF.

The J gene is TRBJ2-3, the V gene TRBV25-1, with 7 bases lining up with TRBD2. This CDR3 spans 16 amino acids. From germline, CDR1 is MGHDK and CDR2 SYGVNS. J gave up 1 base and V 4 bases, and 8 bases lay outside the gene matches. Written as DNA, the CDR3 is TGTGCCAGCAGTGTCAGACTAGCCCCTGGCACAGATACGCAGTATTTT. Encoded protein: CASSVRLAPGTDTQYF.

The rearrangement uses TRBV4-1 and TRBJ2-2, with 8 positions matching TRBD1. The CDR3 sequence is 20 residues long. The germline CDR1 and CDR2 sequences are MGHRA and YSYEKL. The V gene end was trimmed by 3 bases and the J gene end by 6 bases; junction bases not matched to a gene: 21. The CDR3 is CASSQTSTSIFTGGAGELFF. CDR3 coding DNA: TGCGCCAGCAGCCAGACCTCTACGTCTATTTTTACAGGGGGAGCCGGGGAGCTGTTTTTT.

There are a few counts of this clone. This chain connects TRBV7-9 to TRBJ1-6; 8 nucleotides line up with TRBD1. Germline V gene sequence: CDR1 SEHNR, CDR2 FQNEAQ (reference sequence). Trimming cost V 0 bases and J 8 bases; bases outside gene matches: 0. The CDR3 covers 14 residues. The CDR3 protein is CASSLAQGDSPLHF. The CDR3 DNA reads as TGTGCCAGCAGCTTAGCACAGGGGGATTCACCCCTCCACTTT.

The chain uses TRBV9 and TRBJ1-2; TRBD1 agrees at 10 bases. From germline, CDR1 is SGDLS and CDR2 YYNGEE. J was trimmed by 7 bases and V by 6 bases; bases with no gene match: 9. The CDR3 consists of 14 residues. The chain's CDR3 is CASTRGTGDLGYTF. CDR3 DNA: TGTGCCAGCACCCGAGGGACAGGGGATCTTGGCTACACCTTC.

Only one count was recorded for this clone. This chain connects TRBV6-6 to TRBJ1-6; no definite D call. V was pared by 0 bases and J by 5 bases, with 11 bases between. CDR1 and CDR2 (germline): MNHNY, SVGAGI (reference sequence). This CDR3 has 16 residues. CDR3: CASSYSGVRNNSPLHF. For the CDR3, the DNA is TGTGCCAGCAGTTACTCCGGGGTGAGAAATAATTCACCCCTCCACTTT.

This clone has a handful of counts. This CDR3 reads CASSAQQGALNEQFF. CDR3 bases: TGTGCCAGTAGCGCCCAGCAGGGGGCATTGAATGAGCAGTTCTTC. The genes are TRBV19 and TRBJ2-1; 8 bases are a match to TRBD1. The ends lost 6 bases at V and 7 bases at J; junction bases unmatched: 11. The germline gives CDR1 LNHDA, CDR2 SQIVND (reference sequence). This CDR3 has 15 amino acids.